This TCR beta chain was obtained from a study of blood T cell repertoires in COVID-19. Study context: Samples representing acute and convalescent COVID-19 were sourced from the United States, Italy and Spain. From T cells, B-cell-depleted T cells, or PBMCs came the material, which was cDNA or gDNA.

In the original processing: Nucleated cell counts were estimated from reference gene primer amplification. Assay used: immunoSEQ multiplex PCR; TCRdb lists only in-frame clones, some missing. The V and J calls and clone size were taken over from that table, and D and trimming were inferred from the DNA. This sample has roughly 150,000 clones, with over 75% found just once. V gave up 3 bases and J gave up 1 base, with 13 bases separating them. Germline V CDR1 and CDR2: SGDLS, YYNGEE. CDR3 length: 15 residues. Sample: peripheral blood. The source of this sequence is a human donor in a cohort sampled during active COVID-19. The chain has TRBV9 and TRBJ2-5, with D possibly matching TRBD1 (6 bases). This chain's CDR3 is CASSASGTSQETQYF. The DNA for the CDR3 is TGTGCCAGCAGCGCTTCTGGGACATCCCAAGAGACCCAGTACTTC.